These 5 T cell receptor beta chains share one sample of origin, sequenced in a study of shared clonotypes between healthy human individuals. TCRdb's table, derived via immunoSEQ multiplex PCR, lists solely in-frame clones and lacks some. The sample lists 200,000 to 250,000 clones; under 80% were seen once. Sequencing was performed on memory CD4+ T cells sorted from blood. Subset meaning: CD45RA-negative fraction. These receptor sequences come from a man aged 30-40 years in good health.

CDR3 sequence: CASSLGWTGNYEQYF. The DNA for the CDR3 is TGTGCCAGCAGCTTAGGGTGGACGGGTAACTACGAGCAGTACTTC. The V and J genes are TRBV7-2 and TRBJ2-7; no clear D gene. Trimming took off 1 base at V and 3 bases at J, with 13 bases between the two ends. The CDR3 totals 15 residues. Germline V gene lookup returns CDR1 SGHTA and CDR2 FQGNSA.

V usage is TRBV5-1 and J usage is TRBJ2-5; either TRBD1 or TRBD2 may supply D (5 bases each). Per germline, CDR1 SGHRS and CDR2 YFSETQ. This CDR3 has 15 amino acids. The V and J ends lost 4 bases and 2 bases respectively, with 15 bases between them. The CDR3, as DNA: TGCGCCAGCAGCGCTTCCGGGACCCTACAAGAGACCCAGTACTTC. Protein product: CASSASGTLQETQYF.

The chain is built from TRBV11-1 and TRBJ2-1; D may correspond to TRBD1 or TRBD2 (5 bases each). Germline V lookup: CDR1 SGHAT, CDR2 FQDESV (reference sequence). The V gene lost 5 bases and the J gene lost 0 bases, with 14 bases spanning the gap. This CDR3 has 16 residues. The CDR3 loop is CASSQLSGRSYNEQFF. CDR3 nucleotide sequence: TGTGCCAGCAGCCAACTTTCGGGGCGCTCCTACAATGAGCAGTTCTTC. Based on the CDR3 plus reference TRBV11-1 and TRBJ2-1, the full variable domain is EAEVAQSPRYKITEKSQAVAFWCDPISGHATLYWYRQILGQGPELLVQFQDESVVDDSQLPKDRFSAERLKGVDSTLKIQPAELGDSAMYLCASSQLSGRSYNEQFFGPGTRLTVL.

The CDR3 coding sequence is TGTGCCAGCAGCTTGGAGCAGGTACCTTACGAGCAGTACTTC. As protein: CASSLEQVPYEQYF. The chain recombines TRBV5-5 with TRBJ2-7; D remains ambiguous. From germline, CDR1 is SGHKS and CDR2 YYEKEE (reference sequence). The CDR3 extends over 14 amino acids. The germline V and J ends were trimmed by 0 bases and 4 bases, with 11 bases remaining between them.

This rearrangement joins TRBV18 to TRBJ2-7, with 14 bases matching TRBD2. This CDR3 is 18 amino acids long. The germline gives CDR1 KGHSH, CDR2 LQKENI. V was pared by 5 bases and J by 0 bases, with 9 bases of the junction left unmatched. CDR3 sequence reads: CASSSTGTSGSSSYEQYF. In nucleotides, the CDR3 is TGTGCCAGCTCATCCACCGGGACTAGCGGGAGTAGCTCCTACGAGCAGTACTTC.